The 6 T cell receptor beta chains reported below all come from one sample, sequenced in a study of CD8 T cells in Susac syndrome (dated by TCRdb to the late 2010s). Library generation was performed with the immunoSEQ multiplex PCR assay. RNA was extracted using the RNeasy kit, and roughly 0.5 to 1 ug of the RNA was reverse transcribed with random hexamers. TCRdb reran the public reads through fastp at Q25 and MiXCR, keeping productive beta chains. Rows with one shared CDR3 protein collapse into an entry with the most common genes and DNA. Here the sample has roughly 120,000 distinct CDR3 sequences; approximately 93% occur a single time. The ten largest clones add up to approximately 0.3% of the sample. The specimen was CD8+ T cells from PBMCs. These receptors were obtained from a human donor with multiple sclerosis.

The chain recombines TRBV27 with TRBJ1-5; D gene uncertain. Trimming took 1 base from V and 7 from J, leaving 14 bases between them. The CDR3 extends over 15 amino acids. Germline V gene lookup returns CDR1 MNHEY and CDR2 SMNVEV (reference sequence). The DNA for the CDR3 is TGTGCCAGCAGTTTATGGGCAGGTGGATCGCAGCCCCAGCATTTT. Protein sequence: CASSLWAGGSQPQHF.

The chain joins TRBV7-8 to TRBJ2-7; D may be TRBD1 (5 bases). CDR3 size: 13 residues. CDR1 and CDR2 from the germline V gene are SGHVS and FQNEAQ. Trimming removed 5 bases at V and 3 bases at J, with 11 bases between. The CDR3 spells CASSPFRGYEQYF. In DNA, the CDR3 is TGTGCCAGCAGCCCATTTAGGGGCTACGAGCAGTACTTC. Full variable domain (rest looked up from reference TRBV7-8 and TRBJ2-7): GAGVSQSPRYKVAKRGQDVALRCDPISGHVSLFWYQQALGQGPEFLTYFQNEAQLDKSGLPSDRFFAERPEGSVSTLKIQRTQQEDSAVYLCASSPFRGYEQYFGPGTRLTVT.

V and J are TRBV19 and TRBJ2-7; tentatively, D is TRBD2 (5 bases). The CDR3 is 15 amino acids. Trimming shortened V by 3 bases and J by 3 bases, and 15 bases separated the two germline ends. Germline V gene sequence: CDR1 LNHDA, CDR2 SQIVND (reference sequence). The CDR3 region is CASSIGSSRSYEQYV. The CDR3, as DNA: TGTGCCAGTAGTATCGGTTCTAGCAGGAGCTACGAGCAGTACGTC.

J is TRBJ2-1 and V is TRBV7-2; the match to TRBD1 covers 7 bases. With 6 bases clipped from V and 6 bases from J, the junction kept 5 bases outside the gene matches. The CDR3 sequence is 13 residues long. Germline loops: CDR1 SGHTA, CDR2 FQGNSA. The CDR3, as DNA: TGTGCCAGCAGTAGGGACAGAGTCAATGAGCAGTTCTTC. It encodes CASSRDRVNEQFF.

DNA of the CDR3: TGCAGTGCTAGGGCCCCCGGGACTAGCGGGAGACCTTACAATGAGCAGTTCTTC. Residues: CSARAPGTSGRPYNEQFF. The V call is TRBV20-1, the J call TRBJ2-1; 14 nucleotides match TRBD2. The CDR3 totals 18 residues. Germline V CDR1 and CDR2: DFQATT, SNEGSKA (reference sequence). V shed 3 bases and J 4 bases; nucleotides not matched to a gene: 11.

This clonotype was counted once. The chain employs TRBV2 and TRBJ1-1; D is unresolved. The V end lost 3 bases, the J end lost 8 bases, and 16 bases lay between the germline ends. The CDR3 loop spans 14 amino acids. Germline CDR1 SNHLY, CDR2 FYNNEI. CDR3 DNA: TGTGCCAGCAGTGAGGAGGCCAGAAACCTCGAAGCTTTCTTT. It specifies CASSEEARNLEAFF.